This TCR beta chain was sequenced during a study of Tregs in tolerant kidney transplant recipients (dated 2019 in TCRdb). Some background on the complete study: The study applied TCRbeta sequencing to find donor-specific regulatory T cells before combined kidney and bone marrow transplantation and then followed those same cells after transplant.

The paper's findings and limits, for the study overall: The most biologically relevant and donor-specific TCRbeta repertoire appeared to be identified by expanding Tregs with activated donor B cells. In tolerant patients, donor-specific Tregs expanded more than Tregs overall, which suggests antigen-driven rather than nonspecific expansion. For some patients the PCR primers changed over time, which made it impossible to compare the samples from those patients at the nucleotide level. Biological reproducibility was not directly addressed, though technical replication error appeared minimal. The study was constrained by small patient numbers, and validation of the findings is required in larger populations and under other immunosuppression protocols.

For TCRbeta CDR3 sequencing, genomic DNA was extracted from sorted cells using the QIAGEN DNeasy Blood and Tissue Kit. High-throughput TCRbeta CDR3 sequencing, including PCR amplification with bias correction and internal controls, was performed commercially through immunoSEQ. On the study's bioinformatics: Unique productive TCRbeta sequences were defined by CDR3 nucleotide sequence where primers matched, and otherwise by CDR3 amino acid sequence together with Vbeta and Jbeta genes. Sorting error was corrected by removing sequences shared between sorted populations at a frequency ratio of 2:1 or less, and the remaining shared sequences were assigned to the higher population. A sequence counted as donor-reactive if, in CFSE-low cells, the sequence had a frequency of at least 0.01% and was expanded at least 5-fold compared with unstimulated cells. Jensen-Shannon divergence, calculated on the top 100 TCRbeta sequences ranked by frequency, was used to quantify repertoire divergence. When a sample had multiple sequencing runs, each run was corrected for sorting error separately and the runs were then pooled. TCRdb holds this immuneACCESS table with in-frame rearrangements only. Some clones are missing; in checked studies, unresolved V genes explain under half, and the rest has no known cause. V, J and clone size are taken as reported in that table, and D and trimming were inferred from the DNA itself. The sample's own table lists roughly 14,000 clones. The ten largest clones take up roughly 29% of the sample.

As to this clone: There is no known antigen for this receptor. The read ends 3 residues before the CDR3 terminus; that terminus is restored from the germline J gene.

At the junction V is shortened by 3 bases and J by 5 bases; bases outside the gene matches: 2. The CDR3 runs 13 residues from the cysteine to the phenylalanine. The DNA shown is the part of the CDR3 that was read: 30 bases, in frame from base 1. The sample's time point label, decoded: 6 months after combined kidney and bone marrow transplant. Transplants used related donors with nonmyeloablative bone marrow transplantation; mixed chimerism was transient in the human trials. Unstimulated Tregs (CD4+CD25+CD127-), CD4+ non-Tregs (CD4+CD25-), CD4 and CD8 cells were FACS-sorted from thawed PBMCs. A few combined kidney and bone marrow transplant recipients from the ITN036ST trial were included as patients, and samples were available only from these trial subjects. Healthy control blood was processed to PBMCs with a Ficoll density gradient and then cryopreserved, whereas patient PBMCs were collected both before and after transplant.

The rearranged segments are TRBV12-3 or TRBV12-4 and TRBJ1-1; 8 bases in the middle match TRBD1. This clonotype was sampled from a human patient who received a combined kidney and bone marrow transplant. In patients who had a transplant, some T cells may come from the graft donor. Sequencing used CD8+ T cells from blood (PBMCs), obtained 6 months after the transplant. The CDR3 region reads CASSFGTGTEAFF. The CDR3 bases that were read are TGTGCCAGCAGTTTCGGGACAGGTACTGAA.